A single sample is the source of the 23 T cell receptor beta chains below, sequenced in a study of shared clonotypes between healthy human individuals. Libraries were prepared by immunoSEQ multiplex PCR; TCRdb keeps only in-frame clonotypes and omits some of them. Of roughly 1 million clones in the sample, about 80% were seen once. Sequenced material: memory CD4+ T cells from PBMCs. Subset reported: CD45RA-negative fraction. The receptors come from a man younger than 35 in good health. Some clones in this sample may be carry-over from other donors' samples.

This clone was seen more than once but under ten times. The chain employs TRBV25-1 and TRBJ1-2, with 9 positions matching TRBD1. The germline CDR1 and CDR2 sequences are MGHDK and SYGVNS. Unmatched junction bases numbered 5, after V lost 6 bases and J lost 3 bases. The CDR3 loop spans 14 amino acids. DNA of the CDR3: TGTGCCAGCAGCAGGACAGGGGCGGACTATGGCTACACCTTC. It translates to CASSRTGADYGYTF.

CDR3 DNA sequence: TGCGCCAGCAGCCAAGTTGACAGAAAACTTGGCTACACCTTC. This encodes CASSQVDRKLGYTF. The chain combines TRBV4-3 with TRBJ1-2, with D possibly matching TRBD1 (5 bases). The V gene's germline CDR1 is LGHNA and CDR2 YSLEER. With 1 base removed from V and 7 bases from J, the gap between germline ends came to 13 bases. This CDR3 is built from 14 residues.

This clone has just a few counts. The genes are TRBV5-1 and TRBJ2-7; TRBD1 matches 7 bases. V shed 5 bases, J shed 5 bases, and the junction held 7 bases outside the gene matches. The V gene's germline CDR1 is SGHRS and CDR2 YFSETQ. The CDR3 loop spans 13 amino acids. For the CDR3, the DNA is TGCGCCAGCAGAAAGGACAGGTTGGACGAGCAGTACTTC. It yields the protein CASRKDRLDEQYF.

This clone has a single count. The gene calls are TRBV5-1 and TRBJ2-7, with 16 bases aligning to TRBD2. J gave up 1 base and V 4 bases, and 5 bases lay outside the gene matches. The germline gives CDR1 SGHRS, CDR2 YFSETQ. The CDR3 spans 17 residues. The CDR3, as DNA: TGCGCCAGCAGCACGGGACTAGCGGGAGGGCAATCCTACGAGCAGTACTTC. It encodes CASSTGLAGGQSYEQYF.

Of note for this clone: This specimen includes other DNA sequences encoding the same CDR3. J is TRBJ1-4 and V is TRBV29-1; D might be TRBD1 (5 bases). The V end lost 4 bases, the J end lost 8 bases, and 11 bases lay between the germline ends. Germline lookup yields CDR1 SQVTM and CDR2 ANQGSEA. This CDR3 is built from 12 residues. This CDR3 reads CSVGDSGEKLFF. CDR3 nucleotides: TGCAGCGTTGGGGACTCGGGGGAAAAACTGTTTTTT.

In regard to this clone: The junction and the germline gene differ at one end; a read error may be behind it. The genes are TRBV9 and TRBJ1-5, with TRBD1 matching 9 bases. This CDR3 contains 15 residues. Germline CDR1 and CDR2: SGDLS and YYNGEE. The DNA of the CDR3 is TGTGCCAGCAGCGTAGACGGGGACAGGGATCAACCCCAGCATTTT. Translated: CASSVDGDRDQPQHF.

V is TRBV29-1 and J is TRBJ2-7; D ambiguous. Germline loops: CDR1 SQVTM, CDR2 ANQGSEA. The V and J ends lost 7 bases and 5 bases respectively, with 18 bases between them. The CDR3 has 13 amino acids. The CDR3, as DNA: TGCAGCGGATCCGGGTCGTCCACCCACGAGCAGTACTTC. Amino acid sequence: CSGSGSSTHEQYF.

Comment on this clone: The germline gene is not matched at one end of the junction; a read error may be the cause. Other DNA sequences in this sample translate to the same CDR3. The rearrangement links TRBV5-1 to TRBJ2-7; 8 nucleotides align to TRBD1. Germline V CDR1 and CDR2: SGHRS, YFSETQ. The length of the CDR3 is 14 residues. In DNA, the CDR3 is TGCGCCAGCAGCTTGGGCCAGGGGGCCTATGAGCAGTACTTC. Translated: CASSLGQGAYEQYF.

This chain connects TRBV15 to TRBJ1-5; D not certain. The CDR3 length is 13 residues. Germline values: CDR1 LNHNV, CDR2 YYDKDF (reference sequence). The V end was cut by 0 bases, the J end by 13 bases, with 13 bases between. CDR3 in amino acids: CATSRDGTEMQHF. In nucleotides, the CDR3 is TGTGCCACCAGCAGAGATGGTACGGAGATGCAGCATTTT.

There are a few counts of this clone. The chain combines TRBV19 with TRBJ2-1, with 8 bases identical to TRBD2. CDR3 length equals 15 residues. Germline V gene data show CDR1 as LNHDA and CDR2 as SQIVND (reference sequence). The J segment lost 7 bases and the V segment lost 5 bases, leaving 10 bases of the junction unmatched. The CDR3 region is CASSPTGRAGNEQFF. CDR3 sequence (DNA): TGTGCCAGTAGTCCCACCGGGAGGGCGGGGAATGAGCAGTTCTTC.

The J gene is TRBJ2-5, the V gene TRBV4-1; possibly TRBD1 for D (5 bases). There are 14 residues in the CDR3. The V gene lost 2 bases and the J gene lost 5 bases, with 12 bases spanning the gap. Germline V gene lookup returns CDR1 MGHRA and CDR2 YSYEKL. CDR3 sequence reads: CASSQTSGSETQYF. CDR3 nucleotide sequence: TGCGCCAGCAGCCAAACTTCAGGGTCCGAGACCCAGTACTTC.

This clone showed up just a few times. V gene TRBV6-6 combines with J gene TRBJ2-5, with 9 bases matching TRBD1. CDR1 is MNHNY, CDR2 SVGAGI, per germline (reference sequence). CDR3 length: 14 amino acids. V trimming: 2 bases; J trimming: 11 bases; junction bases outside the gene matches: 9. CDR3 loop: CASSYPGQGGEQYF. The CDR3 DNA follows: TGTGCCAGCAGTTACCCGGGACAGGGTGGTGAGCAGTACTTC.

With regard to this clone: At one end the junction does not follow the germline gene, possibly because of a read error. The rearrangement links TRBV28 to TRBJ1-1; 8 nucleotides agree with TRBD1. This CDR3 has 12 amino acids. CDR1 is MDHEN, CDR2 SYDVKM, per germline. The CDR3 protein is CAARQGILSVDF. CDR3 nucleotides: TGTGCCGCCCGACAGGGGATCCTTTCTGTGGATTTT.

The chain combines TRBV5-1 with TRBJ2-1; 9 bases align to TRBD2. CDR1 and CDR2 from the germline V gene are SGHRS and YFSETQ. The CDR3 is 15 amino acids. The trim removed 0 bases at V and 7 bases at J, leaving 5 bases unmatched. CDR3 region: CASSLDAGGGNEQFF. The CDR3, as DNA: TGCGCCAGCAGCTTGGATGCGGGAGGGGGGAATGAGCAGTTCTTC. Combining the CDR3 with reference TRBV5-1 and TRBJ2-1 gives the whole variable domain KAGVTQTPRYLIKTRGQQVTLSCSPISGHRSVSWYQQTPGQGLQFLFEYFSETQRNKGNFPGRFSGRQFSNSRSEMNVSTLELGDSALYLCASSLDAGGGNEQFFGPGTRLTVL.

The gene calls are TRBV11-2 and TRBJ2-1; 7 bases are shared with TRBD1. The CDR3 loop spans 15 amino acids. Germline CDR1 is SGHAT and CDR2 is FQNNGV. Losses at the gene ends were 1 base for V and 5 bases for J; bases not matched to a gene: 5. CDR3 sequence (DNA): TGTGCCAGCAGCTTAGTCCCGGGACAGAACAATGAGCAGTTCTTC. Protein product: CASSLVPGQNNEQFF.

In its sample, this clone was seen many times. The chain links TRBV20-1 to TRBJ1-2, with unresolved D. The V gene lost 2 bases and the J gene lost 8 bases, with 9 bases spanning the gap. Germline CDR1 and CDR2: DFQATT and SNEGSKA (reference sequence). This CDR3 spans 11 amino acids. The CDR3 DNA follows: TGCAGTGCTAGAATGGAAGGCGGCTACACCTTC. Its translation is CSARMEGGYTF.

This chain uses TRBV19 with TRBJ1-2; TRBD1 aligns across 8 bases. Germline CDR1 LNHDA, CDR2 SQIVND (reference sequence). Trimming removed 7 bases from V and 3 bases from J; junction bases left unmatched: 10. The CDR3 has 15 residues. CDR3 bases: TGTGCCAGTACCGAAGAGTCAGGGGGCGACTATGGCTACACCTTC. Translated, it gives CASTEESGGDYGYTF.

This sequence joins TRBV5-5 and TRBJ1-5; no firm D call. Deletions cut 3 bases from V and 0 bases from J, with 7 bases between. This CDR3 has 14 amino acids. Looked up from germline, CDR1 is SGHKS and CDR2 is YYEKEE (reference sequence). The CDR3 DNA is TGTGCCAGCAGCTATGACTATAGCAATCAGCCCCAGCATTTT. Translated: CASSYDYSNQPQHF. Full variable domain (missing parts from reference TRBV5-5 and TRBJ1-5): DAGVTQSPTHLIKTRGQQVTLRCSPISGHKSVSWYQQVLGQGPQFIFQYYEKEERGRGNFPDRFSARQFPNYSSELNVNALLLGDSALYLCASSYDYSNQPQHFGDGTRLSIL.

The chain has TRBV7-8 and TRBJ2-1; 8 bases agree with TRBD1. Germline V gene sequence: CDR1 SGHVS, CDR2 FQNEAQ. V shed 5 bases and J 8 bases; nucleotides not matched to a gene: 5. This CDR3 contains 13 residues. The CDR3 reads CASSIGQGHEQFF. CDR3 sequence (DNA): TGTGCCAGCAGCATAGGACAGGGACATGAGCAGTTCTTC.

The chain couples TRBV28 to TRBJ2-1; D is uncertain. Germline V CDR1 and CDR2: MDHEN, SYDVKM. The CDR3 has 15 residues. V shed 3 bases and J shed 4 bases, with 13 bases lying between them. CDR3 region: CASSFILVAYNEQFF. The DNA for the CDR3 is TGTGCCAGCAGTTTTATCCTCGTGGCTTACAATGAGCAGTTCTTC.

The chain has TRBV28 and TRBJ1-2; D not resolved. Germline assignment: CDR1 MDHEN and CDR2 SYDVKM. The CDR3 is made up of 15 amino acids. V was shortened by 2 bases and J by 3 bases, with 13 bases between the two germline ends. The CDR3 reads CASSLISGEHYGYTF. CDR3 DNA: TGTGCCAGCAGTTTAATATCCGGGGAGCACTATGGCTACACCTTC.

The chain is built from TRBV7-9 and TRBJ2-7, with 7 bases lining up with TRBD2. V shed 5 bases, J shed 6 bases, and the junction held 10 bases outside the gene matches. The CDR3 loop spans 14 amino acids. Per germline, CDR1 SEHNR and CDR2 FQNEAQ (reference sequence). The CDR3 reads CASSNNGLDREQYF. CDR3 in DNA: TGTGCCAGCAGCAACAACGGACTAGATCGCGAGCAGTACTTC.

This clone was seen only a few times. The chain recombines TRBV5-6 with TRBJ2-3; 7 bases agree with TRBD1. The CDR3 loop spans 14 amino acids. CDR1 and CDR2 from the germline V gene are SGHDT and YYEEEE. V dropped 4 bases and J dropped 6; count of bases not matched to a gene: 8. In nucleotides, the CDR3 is TGTGCCAGCAGCGCAACAGGGGTGGGGGATACGCAGTATTTT. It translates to CASSATGVGDTQYF.